The 30 T cell receptor beta chains reported below all come from one sample, sequenced in a study of blood T cell repertoires in COVID-19. Method: immunoSEQ multiplex PCR; TCRdb's copy keeps in-frame clones and lacks some. The table shows some 510,000 clones, with roughly 90% occurring only once. The sample comprised PBMCs or T cells enriched from blood (not recorded which). These receptors originate from a woman in her thirties or forties who had recovered from COVID-19.

J is TRBJ2-4 and V is TRBV7-8; 7 bases match TRBD1. This CDR3 region has 13 residues. The germline gives CDR1 SGHVS, CDR2 FQNEAQ. The J segment lost 6 bases and the V segment lost 5 bases, leaving 4 bases of the junction unmatched. CDR3 in DNA: TGTGCCAGCAGCCAGGGACAGCGAAACATTCAGTACTTC. This translates into CASSQGQRNIQYF.

This clone was seen repeatedly, ten times or more. The chain recombines TRBV29-1 with TRBJ2-7, with unresolved D. The germline V gene has CDR1 SQVTM and CDR2 ANQGSEA. The V gene lost 4 bases and the J gene lost 6 bases, with 16 bases spanning the gap. The CDR3 length is 13 residues. CDR3 protein: CSVGTGDGGEQYF. In nucleotides, the CDR3 is TGCAGCGTTGGTACCGGTGACGGCGGCGAGCAGTACTTC.

To note about this clone: The sample holds other DNA sequences that translate to the same CDR3. The CDR3 sequence is CASSFGDEQYF. The DNA of the CDR3 is TGTGCCAGCAGTTTCGGGGACGAGCAGTACTTC. The chain recombines TRBV12-3 or TRBV12-4 with TRBJ2-7; weak D call: TRBD2 (5 bases). There are 11 residues in the CDR3. Trimming pared 3 bases from V and 5 bases from J, leaving 5 bases between.

This clone has just a few counts. This rearrangement joins TRBV7-6 to TRBJ2-1; TRBD2 agrees at 13 bases. The V and J ends lost 4 bases and 5 bases, in that order; junction bases with no gene match: 2. Per the germline V gene, CDR1 is SGHVS and CDR2 is FNYEAQ. The CDR3 is 15 amino acids. The CDR3 loop reads CASSSGLAGDNEQFF. The CDR3 bases are TGTGCCAGCAGCTCCGGACTAGCGGGGGACAATGAGCAGTTCTTC.

This chain links TRBV28 with TRBJ2-3, with 10 bases aligning to TRBD1. The V gene end was trimmed by 5 bases and the J gene end by 8 bases; junction bases not matched to a gene: 10. Germline V gene sequence: CDR1 MDHEN, CDR2 SYDVKM. The CDR3 contains 15 residues. CDR3 region: CASSISGTGDRTQYF. The CDR3 DNA sequence: TGTGCCAGCAGTATCTCCGGGACAGGGGATCGTACGCAGTATTTT.

This clone was picked up a small number of times. The chain uses TRBV4-1 and TRBJ1-5, with TRBD1 as a possible D gene (5 bases). Germline lookup yields CDR1 MGHRA and CDR2 YSYEKL. Trimming removed 4 bases from V and 0 bases from J, with 13 bases in between. CDR3 length equals 16 residues. The chain's CDR3 is CASSPRIGDSNQPQHF. The CDR3 DNA follows: TGCGCCAGCAGCCCGAGAATAGGGGATAGCAATCAGCCCCAGCATTTT.

V and J are TRBV5-4 and TRBJ2-1; the match to TRBD2 covers 8 bases. V gave up 4 bases and J gave up 6 bases; unmatched junction bases: 9. This CDR3 region has 15 residues. CDR1 is SGHNT, CDR2 YYREEE, per germline (reference sequence). The CDR3 protein is CASSQEAGEANEQFF. The CDR3 region has the DNA TGTGCCAGCAGCCAGGAAGCGGGAGAGGCCAATGAGCAGTTCTTC.

This chain joins TRBV4-3 and TRBJ2-7; D may be TRBD1 (5 bases). The CDR3 length is 14 residues. The V end lost 0 bases, the J end lost 1 base, and 7 bases lay between the germline ends. From germline, CDR1 is LGHNA and CDR2 YSLEER. CDR3 bases: TGCGCCAGCAGCCAAGAATACAGGTCCTACGAGCAGTACTTC. Amino acid sequence: CASSQEYRSYEQYF.

This sequence joins TRBV7-6 and TRBJ2-1; 8 bases match TRBD2. V was pared by 5 bases and J by 0 bases, with 18 bases of the junction left unmatched. The CDR3 has 20 residues. Germline V gene data show CDR1 as SGHVS and CDR2 as FNYEAQ. The CDR3 loop reads CASSHPVSGSRWSSYNEQFF. For the CDR3, the DNA is TGTGCCAGCAGCCACCCCGTGAGCGGGAGCCGTTGGAGCTCCTACAATGAGCAGTTCTTC.

The chain couples TRBV2 to TRBJ1-1, with D possibly matching TRBD1 (5 bases). CDR1 SNHLY and CDR2 FYNNEI come from the germline V gene. The CDR3 is 13 amino acids. Trimming shortened V by 8 bases and J by 1 base, and 11 bases separated the two germline ends. Written as DNA, the CDR3 is TGTGCCAGCCGATCAGGGAAGAACACTGAAGCTTTCTTT. Translation gives CASRSGKNTEAFF.

V gene TRBV11-2 combines with J gene TRBJ1-5, with no clear D. Germline assignment: CDR1 SGHAT and CDR2 FQNNGV. There are 13 residues in the CDR3. V was trimmed by 2 bases and J by 5 bases, leaving 7 bases between them. CDR3 nucleotide sequence: TGTGCCAGCAGCTTACGGTTGGATCAGCCCCAGCATTTT. It is translated as CASSLRLDQPQHF.

Written as DNA, the CDR3 is TGTGCCAGCAGCCAAGAGTCTAGCGGGAGCTTGTACGAGCAGTACTTC. The encoded protein is CASSQESSGSLYEQYF. This sequence joins TRBV3-1 (or the pseudogene TRBV3-2) and TRBJ2-7, with 10 bases that match TRBD2. This CDR3 comprises 16 residues. CDR1 is LGHDT, CDR2 YNNKEL, per germline (reference sequence). V was pared by 0 bases and J by 4 bases, with 6 bases of the junction left unmatched.

This clone was detected once. The gene calls are TRBV5-4 and TRBJ2-7; 7 bases match TRBD1. The CDR3 extends over 16 amino acids. The germline V gene encodes CDR1 SGHNT and CDR2 YYREEE (reference sequence). The V gene end was trimmed by 3 bases and the J gene end by 2 bases; junction bases not matched to a gene: 11. The CDR3 protein is CASSSEEQGRPYEQYF. DNA of the CDR3: TGTGCCAGCAGCTCGGAGGAACAGGGGCGTCCCTACGAGCAGTACTTC. The full variable domain, completed using reference TRBV5-4 and TRBJ2-7, is ETGVTQSPTHLIKTRGQQVTLRCSSQSGHNTVSWYQQALGQGPQFIFQYYREEENGRGNFPPRFSGLQFPNYSSELNVNALELDDSALYLCASSSEEQGRPYEQYFGPGTRLTVT.

The chain carries TRBV6-2 or TRBV6-3 and TRBJ1-5, with D possibly being TRBD1 (6 bases). The CDR3 length is 19 residues. Germline V gives CDR1 MNHEY, CDR2 SVGEGT. V lost 0 bases and J 0 bases, leaving 18 bases between the germline ends. Here the CDR3 reads CASSYSRGGELYSNQPQHF. CDR3 nucleotide sequence: TGTGCCAGCAGTTACTCGAGAGGGGGGGAGCTTTATAGCAATCAGCCCCAGCATTTT.

The rearrangement joins TRBV21-1 to TRBJ2-4; the table gives TRBD1 as D, unverified against the DNA. TRBV21-1 counts as a pseudogene. This CDR3 contains 19 residues. In DNA, the CDR3 is TGTGCCAGCAGCAAAAGGGCCGGGACAGGGGGCCTGGGCAAAAACATTCAGTACTTC. It codes for CASSKRAGTGGLGKNIQYF.

The chain links TRBV5-1 to TRBJ1-4, with a possible D match to TRBD1 (5 bases). CDR1 and CDR2 (germline): SGHRS, YFSETQ. Trimming shortened V by 1 base and J by 8 bases, and 9 bases separated the two germline ends. This CDR3 contains 13 residues. CDR3 DNA: TGCGCCAGCAGCTTGCAGGGTTCCGAAAAACTGTTTTTT. Translation gives CASSLQGSEKLFF. Drawing the rest from reference TRBV5-1 and TRBJ1-4, the complete variable domain is KAGVTQTPRYLIKTRGQQVTLSCSPISGHRSVSWYQQTPGQGLQFLFEYFSETQRNKGNFPGRFSGRQFSNSRSEMNVSTLELGDSALYLCASSLQGSEKLFFGSGTQLSVL.

V gene TRBV5-1 combines with J gene TRBJ2-7; the match to TRBD1 covers 12 bases. V lost 3 bases to trimming and J lost 6 bases; unmatched junction nucleotides: 4. The germline V gene has CDR1 SGHRS and CDR2 YFSETQ. The length of the CDR3 is 14 residues. The CDR3 bases are TGCGCCAGCAGCTCCGGGACAGGGGGCCTCGAGCAGTACTTC. It translates to CASSSGTGGLEQYF.

CDR3 DNA: TGTGCCAGCACCCAACTCCGGAGGGGTAGCGGCTACACCTTC. Translated, it gives CASTQLRRGSGYTF. The chain combines TRBV7-2 with TRBJ1-2; maybe TRBD1 (5 bases). The V gene lost 7 bases and the J gene lost 8 bases, with 20 bases spanning the gap. Germline CDR1 and CDR2: SGHTA and FQGNSA. This CDR3 spans 14 amino acids.

This chain joins TRBV4-3 and TRBJ1-2; weak D call: TRBD1 (6 bases). V lost 2 bases, J lost 4 bases, and 14 bases lay in between. The V gene's germline CDR1 is LGHNA and CDR2 YSLEER. The CDR3 runs to 15 residues. The CDR3 coding sequence is TGCGCCAGCAGCCAAACTTCGGACAGACCCTATGGCTACACCTTC. It is translated as CASSQTSDRPYGYTF.

V gene TRBV5-1 combines with J gene TRBJ2-3, with 10 bases aligning to TRBD2. CDR3 length equals 15 residues. In germline, CDR1 is SGHRS, CDR2 YFSETQ. Trimming removed 7 bases from V and 2 bases from J; junction bases left unmatched: 7. The CDR3, as DNA: TGCGCCAGCCATGGGACTAGCGCTTACACAGATACGCAGTATTTT. Translating gives CASHGTSAYTDTQYF.

This clone was seen a single time. This chain uses TRBV25-1 with TRBJ1-1; 7 positions agree with TRBD1. The CDR3 runs 13 residues. The V gene's germline CDR1 is MGHDK and CDR2 SYGVNS. V lost 7 bases, J lost 1 base, and 3 bases stayed unmatched. CDR3: CASTGQANTEAFF. The CDR3, as DNA: TGTGCCAGCACTGGACAGGCGAACACTGAAGCTTTCTTT.

The chain has TRBV5-1 and TRBJ2-1; TRBD2 matches at 8 bases. The CDR3 totals 15 residues. Germline loops: CDR1 SGHRS, CDR2 YFSETQ. J lost 5 bases, V lost 2 bases, and 6 bases had no gene match. The CDR3 loop reads CASSLGGLDNNEQFF. The CDR3 coding sequence is TGCGCCAGCAGCTTAGGGGGACTAGATAACAATGAGCAGTTCTTC.

This rearrangement joins TRBV9 to TRBJ1-1; 10 bases map to TRBD1. The CDR3 has 15 residues. J was trimmed by 0 bases and V by 3 bases; bases with no gene match: 2. Germline assignment: CDR1 SGDLS and CDR2 YYNGEE. CDR3 in amino acids: CASSAGQGLNTEAFF. CDR3 DNA: TGTGCCAGCAGCGCGGGACAGGGGTTGAACACTGAAGCTTTCTTT.

The J gene is TRBJ2-7, the V gene TRBV9; 9 bases line up with TRBD1. With V trimmed by 5 bases and J by 6 bases, 9 bases remained unmatched. The length of the CDR3 is 14 residues. CDR1 is SGDLS, CDR2 YYNGEE, per germline. The CDR3 coding sequence is TGTGCCAGCAGTCGCCGGGACAGGGTCAGCGAGCAGTACTTC. Its protein is CASSRRDRVSEQYF.

The V and J genes are TRBV9 and TRBJ2-7; TRBD2 matches 9 bases. CDR1 and CDR2 (germline): SGDLS, YYNGEE. This CDR3 has 15 residues. V shed 4 bases, J shed 0 bases, and the junction held 5 bases outside the gene matches. The CDR3 here is CASSSSGSSSYEQYF. Here the CDR3 DNA reads TGTGCCAGCAGCAGTAGCGGGAGTAGCTCCTACGAGCAGTACTTC.

CDR3 region: CASSQGQVDTTEAFF. The CDR3 nucleotides are TGTGCCAGCAGCCAGGGTCAGGTGGACACCACTGAAGCTTTCTTT. The gene calls are TRBV3-1 (or the pseudogene TRBV3-2) and TRBJ1-1, with D perhaps matching TRBD1 (5 bases). Germline CDR1 is LGHDT and CDR2 is YNNKEL (reference sequence). V was clipped by 3 bases and J by 4 bases, with 15 bases between them. CDR3 length: 15 amino acids.

The chain uses TRBV19 and TRBJ2-7, with 7 bases lining up with TRBD2. V shed 1 base and J 2 bases; nucleotides not matched to a gene: 2. The germline gives CDR1 LNHDA, CDR2 SQIVND (reference sequence). The CDR3 runs to 14 residues. CDR3 region: CASSIVAGTYEQYF. The CDR3 DNA reads TGTGCCAGTAGTATAGTAGCGGGCACCTACGAGCAGTACTTC.

The V and J genes are TRBV18 and TRBJ1-1; D is perhaps TRBD1 (5 bases). V lost 0 bases and J 7 bases, leaving 18 bases between the germline ends. Germline V lookup: CDR1 KGHSH, CDR2 LQKENI. The CDR3 loop spans 16 amino acids. CDR3 DNA: TGTGCCAGCTCACCACCGCGGGGGAAAACGGCCGATGAAGCTTTCTTT. Encoded protein: CASSPPRGKTADEAFF. Using reference TRBV18 and TRBJ1-1 for the parts outside the CDR3, the full variable domain is NAGVMQNPRHLVRRRGQEARLRCSPMKGHSHVYWYRQLPEEGLKFMVYLQKENIIDESGMPKERFSAEFPKEGPSILRIQQVVRGDSAAYFCASSPPRGKTADEAFFGQGTRLTVV.

The rearrangement uses TRBV23-1 and TRBJ2-2, with D possibly TRBD1 on 7 matching bases. TRBV23-1 qualifies as an ORF whose function is uncertain. The CDR3 contains 14 residues. V lost 3 bases and J lost 13, with 18 bases in between. CDR3 protein: CASSHLDRERVLFF. Written as DNA, the CDR3 is TGCGCCAGCAGTCACCTAGACAGGGAGCGGGTGCTGTTTTTT.

This clone was recorded a few times. The chain is built from TRBV12-3 or TRBV12-4 and TRBJ2-7; 9 nucleotides align to TRBD1. The CDR3 runs 13 residues. Trimming at V came to 3 bases and at J to 6 bases, leaving 3 bases not matched to a gene. The CDR3 nucleotides are TGTGCCAGCAGTTTGGGACAGGGCAGCGAGCAGTACTTC. Translation: CASSLGQGSEQYF.